The 10 T cell receptor beta chains given below trace back to one sample, sequenced in a study of T cell responses to AZD1222 COVID-19 vaccine. Assay used: immunoSEQ multiplex PCR; TCRdb lists only in-frame clones, some missing. The profile covers 95,000 to 150,000 clones, with 80% to 90% appearing a single time and more than 5.5% taken by the ten largest. This specimen was peripheral blood, taken on day 0 of AZD1222 vaccination. The receptors come from an adult in good health.

The sample holds one count of this clone. The V call is TRBV28, the J call TRBJ1-5; D ambiguous. The CDR3 covers 13 residues. Germline CDR1 is MDHEN and CDR2 is SYDVKM. Trimming pared 4 bases from V and 0 bases from J, leaving 4 bases between. The CDR3 DNA reads TGTGCCAGCAGTTGGAATAGCAATCAGCCCCAGCATTTT. Protein product: CASSWNSNQPQHF.

The chain uses TRBV28 and TRBJ1-2, with D perhaps matching TRBD1 (5 bases). This CDR3 spans 15 amino acids. Germline V gene lookup returns CDR1 MDHEN and CDR2 SYDVKM. Trimming pared 2 bases from V and 3 bases from J, leaving 13 bases between. The CDR3 reads CASSLRLRGDYGYTF. The CDR3 nucleotides read TGTGCCAGCAGTTTACGTCTAAGGGGTGACTATGGCTACACCTTC.

The chain links TRBV6-1 to TRBJ2-5, with D possibly TRBD1 on 5 matching bases. Trimming stripped 2 bases from V and 5 bases from J, with 15 bases between. In germline, CDR1 is MNHNS, CDR2 SASEGT. The CDR3 is made up of 15 amino acids. DNA of the CDR3: TGTGCCAGCAGTGAAAGATGGCAGGGTAGGGAGACCCAGTACTTC. Residues: CASSERWQGRETQYF.

The gene calls are TRBV6-5 and TRBJ2-1; D call uncertain. The CDR3 runs to 14 residues. Germline loops: CDR1 MNHEY, CDR2 SVGAGI. The V gene lost 6 bases and the J gene lost 2 bases, with 11 bases spanning the gap. The DNA for the CDR3 is TGTGCCAGCAGACAGAATTCCCCCTACAATGAGCAGTTCTTC. Translated: CASRQNSPYNEQFF.

The chain joins TRBV27 to TRBJ1-3; D perhaps matches TRBD1 (6 bases). V dropped 6 bases and J dropped 1 base, with 16 bases sitting between them. This CDR3 contains 16 residues. The germline CDR1 and CDR2 sequences are MNHEY and SMNVEV (reference sequence). The CDR3 DNA is TGTGCCAGCAGCCCCGACAGGCTTGAGTCTGGAAACACCATATATTTT. It encodes CASSPDRLESGNTIYF.

J is TRBJ2-5 and V is TRBV7-3; 7 bases fit TRBD2. This CDR3 has 13 residues. Germline V gene lookup returns CDR1 SGHTA and CDR2 FQGTGA. V was clipped by 6 bases and J by 9 bases; unmatched bases: 10. The CDR3 sequence is CASSPGLDSAQYF. The CDR3 DNA reads as TGTGCCAGCAGTCCAGGACTAGATTCGGCCCAGTACTTC.

The CDR3 DNA reads TGTGCCAGCACCGGACAGTCGAACACTGAAGCTTTCTTT. This encodes CASTGQSNTEAFF. The chain has TRBV28 and TRBJ1-1; possible D gene TRBD1, 6 bases. Trimming cost V 7 bases and J 1 base, with 10 bases left between them. CDR3 length equals 13 residues. Germline lookup yields CDR1 MDHEN and CDR2 SYDVKM.

The chain carries TRBV2 and TRBJ1-5; TRBD1 might be the D (5 bases). The V end was cut by 5 bases, the J end by 2 bases, with 16 bases between. This CDR3 is built from 16 residues. From germline, CDR1 is SNHLY and CDR2 FYNNEI. The CDR3 DNA reads TGTGCCAGCAGTAGCGGGACGACTCTCGGCAATCAGCCCCAGCATTTT. It translates to CASSSGTTLGNQPQHF.

The rearrangement uses TRBV3-1 (or the pseudogene TRBV3-2) and TRBJ1-5; no clear D. This CDR3 spans 15 amino acids. Trimming cost V 4 bases and J 6 bases, with 16 bases left between them. CDR1 is LGHDT and CDR2 is YNNKEL in the germline V gene (reference sequence). This CDR3 reads CASSPGAGAFQPQHF. In nucleotides, the CDR3 is TGTGCCAGCAGCCCCGGCGCCGGCGCCTTTCAGCCCCAGCATTTT.

This rearrangement joins TRBV9 to TRBJ1-1; D ambiguous. The CDR3 is 13 amino acids. Germline lookup yields CDR1 SGDLS and CDR2 YYNGEE. V was pared by 3 bases and J by 7 bases, with 13 bases between. CDR3 sequence: CASSAFPGVEAFF. The CDR3 region has the DNA TGTGCCAGCAGCGCCTTTCCGGGCGTTGAAGCTTTCTTT. Using reference TRBV9 and TRBJ1-1 for the parts outside the CDR3, the full variable domain is DSGVTQTPKHLITATGQRVTLRCSPRSGDLSVYWYQQSLDQGLQFLIQYYNGEERAKGNILERFSAQQFPDLHSELNLSSLELGDSALYFCASSAFPGVEAFFGQGTRLTVV.